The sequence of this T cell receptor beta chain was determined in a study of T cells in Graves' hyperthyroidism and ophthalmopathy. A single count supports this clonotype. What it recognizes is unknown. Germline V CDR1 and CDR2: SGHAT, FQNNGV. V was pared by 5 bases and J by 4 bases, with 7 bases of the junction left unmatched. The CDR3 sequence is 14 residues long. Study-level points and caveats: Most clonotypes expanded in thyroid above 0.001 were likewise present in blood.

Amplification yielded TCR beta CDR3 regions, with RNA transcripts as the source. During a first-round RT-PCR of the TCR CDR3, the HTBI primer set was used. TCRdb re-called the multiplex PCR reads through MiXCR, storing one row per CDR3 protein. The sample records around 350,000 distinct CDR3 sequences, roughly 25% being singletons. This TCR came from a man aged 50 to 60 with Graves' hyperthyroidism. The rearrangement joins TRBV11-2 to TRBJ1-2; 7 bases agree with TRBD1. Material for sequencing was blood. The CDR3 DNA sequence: TGTGCCAGCAGCGTCGGCCAGGGGGGCTATGGCTACACCTTC. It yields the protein CASSVGQGGYGYTF.